The source of this TCR beta chain is a study of Ad26.COV2.S vaccination and SARS-CoV-2 variants. Findings and caveats of the study: Vaccinees showed greater spike-specific TCR breadth than placebo recipients. The breadth of spike-specific CD8+ and CD4+ T cell responses after vaccination was reportedly substantial. The TCR breadth and depth analyses may have produced an underestimate of total T cell responses.

Clones were sequenced by immunoSEQ multiplex PCR, and TCRdb holds only the in-frame ones, with some missing. This table has over 110,000 clones, about nine tenths appearing once. The germline V and J ends were trimmed by 6 bases and 7 bases, with 19 bases remaining between them. The CDR3 covers 15 residues. Germline CDR1 SGHTA, CDR2 FQGNSA. Turning to this clone: What it binds is not known.

The sequence was collected from a human donor who had recovered from COVID-19. The chain carries TRBV7-2 and TRBJ2-4, with a tentative D call TRBD2 (7 bases). This specimen consisted of peripheral blood, obtained after recovery from COVID-19. CDR3 sequence (DNA): TGTGCCAGCAGACCGGGGCCTGCGGGGGCGAACATTCAGTACTTC. This sequence encodes CASRPGPAGANIQYF.